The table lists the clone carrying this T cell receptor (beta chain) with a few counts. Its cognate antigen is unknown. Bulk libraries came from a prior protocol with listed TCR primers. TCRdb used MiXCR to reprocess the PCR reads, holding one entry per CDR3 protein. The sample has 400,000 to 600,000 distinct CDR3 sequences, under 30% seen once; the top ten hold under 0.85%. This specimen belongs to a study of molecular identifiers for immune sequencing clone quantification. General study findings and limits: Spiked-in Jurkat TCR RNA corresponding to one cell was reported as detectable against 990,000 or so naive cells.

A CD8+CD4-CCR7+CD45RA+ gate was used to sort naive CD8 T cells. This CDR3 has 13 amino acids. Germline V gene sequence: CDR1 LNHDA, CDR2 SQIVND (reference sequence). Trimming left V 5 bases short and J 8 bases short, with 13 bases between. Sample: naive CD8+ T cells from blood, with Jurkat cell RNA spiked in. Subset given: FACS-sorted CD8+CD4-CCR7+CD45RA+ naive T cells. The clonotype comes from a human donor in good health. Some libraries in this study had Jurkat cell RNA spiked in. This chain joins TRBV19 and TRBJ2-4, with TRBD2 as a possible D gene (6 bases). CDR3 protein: CASSYGSVDIQYF. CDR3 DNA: TGTGCCAGTAGTTACGGGAGCGTGGACATTCAGTACTTC.